Listed below are T cell receptor beta chains from one sample, sequenced in a study of vaccination and CD4 T cells after COVID-19. Each CDR3 protein is one row after TCRdb ran MiXCR on the PCR reads. The table records around 8,100 distinct CDR3 sequences, more than 60% of them present only once. The antigens these receptors bind are not known. Sequenced material: CD4+ T cells from blood, cultured in vitro. These TCRs come from a human donor who had recovered from COVID-19. CDR3s include the opening cysteine and the closing phenylalanine or tryptophan. The D gene is left open where the match is weak. Not every row has a clone size; where given, it reads once, few, many or a size class.

d_call,v_call,j_call,clone_size,cdr3_aa,cdr3_nt
.,TRBV11-2,TRBJ2-3,.,CASSLPSGDTQYF,TGTGCCAGCAGCTTGCCCTCCGGGGATACGCAGTATTTT
TRBD1,TRBV7-9,TRBJ2-7,.,CASSRRDSRQGYEQYF,TGTGCCAGCAGCCGACGGGACAGCCGTCAGGGTTACGAGCAGTACTTC
.,TRBV4-3,TRBJ2-7,.,CASSRQGGGYEQYF,TGCGCCAGCAGCCGCCAGGGGGGGGGATACGAGCAGTACTTC
.,TRBV10-3,TRBJ2-3,.,CAISESVGGSTDTQYF,TGTGCCATCAGTGAGTCGGTCGGCGGGAGCACAGATACGCAGTATTTT
.,TRBV20-1,TRBJ1-1,.,CSARVGGRSEAFF,TGCAGTGCTAGAGTTGGAGGGCGGAGTGAAGCTTTCTTT
TRBD1,TRBV7-2,TRBJ1-2,medium-sized,CASSPLGTGRYGYTF,TGTGCCAGCAGCCCCCTCGGGACAGGACGCTATGGCTACACCTTC
.,TRBV20-1,TRBJ1-2,.,CSARTSAPRTYGYTF,TGCAGTGCTAGAACGTCGGCCCCGCGCACATATGGCTACACCTTC
TRBD1,TRBV19,TRBJ1-2,once,CASSPTGLYNYGYTF,TGTGCCAGTAGTCCGACAGGGCTTTATAACTATGGCTACACCTTC
.,TRBV20-1,TRBJ2-3,once,CSASAGSHTDTQYF,TGCAGTGCTAGTGCGGGGAGTCACACAGATACGCAGTATTTT
.,TRBV27,TRBJ1-2,.,CASSLPTGRGYTF,TGTGCCAGCAGTTTACCCACAGGGAGGGGCTACACCTTC
.,TRBV20-1,TRBJ2-7,.,CSASPLAAGGFFGPGTRSYEQYF,.
.,TRBV27,TRBJ2-2,.,CASSLARVSSGELFF,TGTGCCAGCAGCTTGGCCAGGGTTAGTTCCGGGGAGCTGTTTTTT
.,TRBV24-1,TRBJ1-5,.,CATQKGDGGNQPQHF,TGTGCCACCCAGAAGGGAGATGGGGGCAATCAGCCCCAGCATTTT
.,TRBV7-9,TRBJ2-1,.,CASSPRGGLSYNEQFF,TGTGCCAGCAGCCCCCGCGGCGGGCTGTCCTACAATGAGCAGTTCTTC
.,TRBV27,TRBJ1-5,once,CASSFQREGQPQHF,TGTGCCAGCAGTTTTCAGAGGGAAGGTCAGCCCCAGCATTTT
TRBD1,TRBV19,TRBJ1-2,.,CASNRPGQGNYGYTF,TGTGCCAGTAATCGCCCCGGACAGGGGAACTATGGCTACACCTTC
TRBD1,TRBV20-1,TRBJ1-2,.,CSAITSGGSKDGYTF,TGCAGTGCTATTACTTCAGGGGGCTCTAAGGATGGCTACACCTTC
.,TRBV20-1,TRBJ2-7,.,CSAYDRIKSYEQYF,TGCAGTGCTTATGACAGGATAAAATCCTACGAGCAGTACTTC
.,TRBV28,TRBJ1-2,large,CASSFGGSRYGYTF,TGTGCCAGCAGTTTCGGGGGATCTCGCTATGGCTACACCTTC
.,TRBV6-1,TRBJ2-2,.,CASERVLQGKGELFF,TGTGCCAGCGAGAGAGTTCTTCAGGGCAAGGGGGAGCTGTTTTTT
.,TRBV6-5,TRBJ1-2,few,CASSYLLGDGYTF,TGTGCCAGCAGTTACTTGTTGGGGGATGGCTACACCTTC
TRBD1,TRBV6-1,TRBJ2-2,.,CASRRTGVGGELFF,TGTGCCAGCAGGCGGACAGGGGTTGGCGGGGAGCTGTTTTTT
.,TRBV19,TRBJ1-5,.,CASSTPRTAQPQHF,TGTGCCAGTAGTACCCCCCGGACAGCTCAGCCCCAGCATTTT
TRBD1,TRBV27,TRBJ1-1,.,CASSLRDRGRLGGIRNTEAFF,TGTGCCAGCAGTTTAAGGGACAGGGGGCGCTTGGGGGGTATTAGGAACACTGAAGCTTTCTTT